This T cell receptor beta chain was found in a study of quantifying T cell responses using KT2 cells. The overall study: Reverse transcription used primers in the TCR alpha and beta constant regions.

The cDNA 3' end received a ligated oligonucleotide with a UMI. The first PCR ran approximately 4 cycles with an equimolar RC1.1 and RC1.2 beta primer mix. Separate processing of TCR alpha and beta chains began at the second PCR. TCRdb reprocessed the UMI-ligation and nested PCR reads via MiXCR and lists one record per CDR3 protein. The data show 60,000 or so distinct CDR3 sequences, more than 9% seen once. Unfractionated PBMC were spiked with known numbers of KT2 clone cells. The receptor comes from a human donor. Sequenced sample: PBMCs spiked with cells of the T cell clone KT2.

The CDR3: CASSGDRGAGYGYTF. As DNA, the CDR3 is TGTGCCAGCAGCGGGGACAGGGGCGCGGGCTATGGCTACACCTTC. The chain combines TRBV7-2 with TRBJ1-2; 10 bases map to TRBD1. The CDR3 is 15 amino acids. V gave up 5 bases and J gave up 4 bases; unmatched junction bases: 7. Germline CDR1 reads SGHTA; CDR2 reads FQGNSA.